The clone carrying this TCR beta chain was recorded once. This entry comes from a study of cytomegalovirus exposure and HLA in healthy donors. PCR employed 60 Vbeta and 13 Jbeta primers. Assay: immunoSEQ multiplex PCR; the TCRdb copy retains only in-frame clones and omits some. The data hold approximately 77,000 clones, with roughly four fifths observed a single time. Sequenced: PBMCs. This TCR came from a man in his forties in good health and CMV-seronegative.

CDR3 amino acids: CAISEWTGNEQFF. As DNA, the CDR3 is TGTGCCATCAGTGAGTGGACAGGAAATGAGCAGTTCTTC. J is TRBJ2-1 and V is TRBV10-3, with 7 bases identical to TRBD1. The length of the CDR3 is 13 residues. After removal of 1 base from V and 7 bases from J, the junction contained 1 base not matched to a gene. The germline V gene has CDR1 ENHRY and CDR2 SYGVKD.